One and the same sample provided the 22 T cell receptor beta chains below, sequenced in a study of shared clonotypes between healthy human individuals. Method: immunoSEQ multiplex PCR; TCRdb's copy keeps in-frame clones and lacks some. The sample lists 800,000 to 1,200,000 clones, around 82% seen once, with approximately 0.5% in the top ten. Sequencing used memory CD4+ T cells from PBMCs. The subset is: CD45RA-negative fraction. The source is a man younger than 35 in good health. Some clones in this sample may be carry-over from other donors' samples.

The J gene is TRBJ1-5, the V gene TRBV19; D call uncertain. The CDR3 covers 12 residues. V shed 7 bases and J shed 2 bases, with 6 bases lying between them. CDR1 is LNHDA, CDR2 SQIVND, per germline (reference sequence). As DNA, the CDR3 is TGTGCCAGTAAAGCAGGCAATCAGCCCCAGCATTTT. It codes for CASKAGNQPQHF.

This chain links TRBV7-6 with TRBJ2-5, with D maybe TRBD2 (6 bases). Germline values: CDR1 SGHVS, CDR2 FNYEAQ. The CDR3 runs 16 residues. The ends were cut back, 0 bases at V and 2 bases at J, with 13 bases in the middle. The CDR3 loop is CASSLARGRQQETQYF. The CDR3 nucleotides read TGTGCCAGCAGCTTAGCGCGAGGGAGGCAACAAGAGACCCAGTACTTC.

This clone has only one observation. The rearrangement uses TRBV6-1 and TRBJ2-3; TRBD1 agrees at 8 bases. Germline values: CDR1 MNHNS, CDR2 SASEGT. This CDR3 region has 15 residues. J was trimmed by 0 bases and V by 6 bases; bases with no gene match: 5. This CDR3 is CASSRGLGSTDTQYF. The CDR3 bases are TGTGCCAGCAGCAGGGGGCTTGGGAGCACAGATACGCAGTATTTT.

V is TRBV4-1 and J is TRBJ2-1; possibly TRBD2 for D (6 bases). V was pared by 0 bases and J by 0 bases, with 15 bases between. Looked up from germline, CDR1 is MGHRA and CDR2 is YSYEKL. The CDR3 has 18 amino acids. Here the CDR3 reads CASSQDVYRGSSYNEQFF. The CDR3 DNA reads TGCGCCAGCAGCCAAGATGTGTACCGGGGGAGCTCCTACAATGAGCAGTTCTTC.

Note on this clone: The identical CDR3 is also encoded by other nucleotide sequences in the sample. This chain uses TRBV7-9 with TRBJ1-4; tentatively, D is TRBD1 (5 bases). This CDR3 has 16 residues. Germline loops: CDR1 SEHNR, CDR2 FQNEAQ (reference sequence). Trimming shortened V by 1 base and J by 0 bases, and 9 bases separated the two germline ends. Here the CDR3 reads CASSLGQTATNEKLFF. The CDR3 DNA reads as TGTGCCAGCAGCTTAGGGCAGACAGCAACTAATGAAAAACTGTTTTTT.

The V and J genes are TRBV6-6 and TRBJ1-2; tentatively, D is TRBD1 (6 bases). V lost 1 base to trimming and J lost 7 bases, with 7 bases between them. The CDR3 has 12 residues. Per the germline V gene, CDR1 is MNHNY and CDR2 is SVGAGI (reference sequence). In DNA, the CDR3 is TGTGCCAGCAGTTACTACAGGGCTGGCTACACCTTC. It yields the protein CASSYYRAGYTF.

The V gene is TRBV27, the J gene TRBJ2-7; D is unresolved. Germline CDR1 MNHEY, CDR2 SMNVEV (reference sequence). There are 14 residues in the CDR3. Trimming removed 2 bases at V and 6 bases at J, with 14 bases between. CDR3 DNA: TGTGCCAGCAGTTTACCTACGGGCCGCCCCGAGCAGTACTTC. This gives the protein CASSLPTGRPEQYF.

The chain has TRBV7-6 and TRBJ2-1; TRBD2 matches at 10 bases. Losses at the gene ends were 5 bases for V and 6 bases for J; bases not matched to a gene: 19. The germline V gene encodes CDR1 SGHVS and CDR2 FNYEAQ. The CDR3 runs 19 residues. The CDR3 is CASSPRAGGPLSLTNEQFF. In nucleotides, the CDR3 is TGTGCCAGCAGCCCCCGAGCGGGAGGGCCCCTTAGCCTGACCAATGAGCAGTTCTTC.

V is TRBV19 and J is TRBJ2-7, with D perhaps TRBD1 or TRBD2 (6 bases each). Per the germline V gene, CDR1 is LNHDA and CDR2 is SQIVND (reference sequence). Trimming stripped 2 bases from V and 11 bases from J, with 16 bases between. There are 13 residues in the CDR3. CDR3 residues: CASSILGAEGKYF. CDR3 coding DNA: TGTGCCAGTAGTATATTGGGGGCGGAGGGCAAGTACTTC.

The chain carries TRBV27 and TRBJ2-7; 8 bases line up with TRBD1. The CDR3 covers 12 residues. Germline CDR1 and CDR2: MNHEY and SMNVEV (reference sequence). J gave up 6 bases and V 5 bases, and 3 bases lay outside the gene matches. CDR3 amino acids: CASSLTGVEQYF. DNA for the CDR3: TGTGCCAGCAGTCTGACAGGGGTCGAGCAGTACTTC.

This rearrangement joins TRBV28 to TRBJ2-3, with D possibly matching TRBD2 (5 bases). This CDR3 spans 15 amino acids. The ends were cut back, 7 bases at V and 3 bases at J, with 17 bases in the middle. Germline V gives CDR1 MDHEN, CDR2 SYDVKM. The CDR3 DNA reads as TGTGCCAGCACCCCGAACGGGATTCGTACAGATACGCAGTATTTT. Translating it yields CASTPNGIRTDTQYF.

This chain connects TRBV7-2 to TRBJ2-3; perhaps TRBD1 as D (5 bases). Deletions cut 1 base from V and 7 bases from J, with 15 bases between. CDR1 is SGHTA, CDR2 FQGNSA, per germline. The CDR3 consists of 15 residues. In nucleotides, the CDR3 is TGTGCCAGCAGCTTAGTCGTCAACCAGGGCCATACGCAGTATTTT. It encodes CASSLVVNQGHTQYF.

J is TRBJ2-3 and V is TRBV19, with D hard to call. Germline assignment: CDR1 LNHDA and CDR2 SQIVND (reference sequence). Trimming took off 5 bases at V and 2 bases at J, with 8 bases between the two ends. CDR3 length: 13 residues. DNA for the CDR3: TGTGCCAGTAGTCTGGAATTCACAGATACGCAGTATTTT. This gives the protein CASSLEFTDTQYF.

This clone was seen ten or more times. V gene TRBV4-2 combines with J gene TRBJ2-4; TRBD2 matches 12 bases. The CDR3 has 16 residues. Per germline, CDR1 LGHNA and CDR2 YNFKEQ. With V trimmed by 4 bases and J by 1 base, 2 bases remained unmatched. Here the CDR3 reads CASSPLAGGAKNIQYF. CDR3 bases: TGTGCCAGCAGCCCTCTAGCGGGAGGGGCCAAAAACATTCAGTACTTC.

This chain links TRBV7-9 with TRBJ2-3; 10 bases agree with TRBD2. Per germline, CDR1 SEHNR and CDR2 FQNEAQ (reference sequence). After removal of 5 bases from V and 3 bases from J, the junction contained 14 bases not matched to a gene. The CDR3 loop spans 18 amino acids. The DNA of the CDR3 is TGTGCCAGCAGCGGGAGCTCGTTTCTAGCGGGAGCTACAGATACGCAGTATTTT. Its translation: CASSGSSFLAGATDTQYF.

This chain joins TRBV18 and TRBJ1-2; the D gene is possibly TRBD1 (5 bases). Germline V gene data show CDR1 as KGHSH and CDR2 as LQKENI. V was shortened by 4 bases and J by 2 bases, with 5 bases between the two germline ends. The CDR3 covers 12 residues. CDR3 protein: CASSRGNYGYTF. DNA of the CDR3: TGTGCCAGCTCACGGGGCAACTATGGCTACACCTTC.

This clone was detected only a few times. The chain joins TRBV28 to TRBJ1-1, with D possibly matching TRBD1 (6 bases). The CDR3 spans 16 residues. V was pared by 4 bases and J by 3 bases, with 18 bases between. Looked up from germline, CDR1 is MDHEN and CDR2 is SYDVKM. As DNA, the CDR3 is TGTGCCAGCAGTTCGGCACAGGGAGGGGTGGACACTGAAGCTTTCTTT. Translating it yields CASSSAQGGVDTEAFF.

Turning to this clone: Compared with germline, one end of the junction differs, possibly owing to a read error. V and J are TRBV4-1 and TRBJ2-1; TRBD2 is a possible D gene (6 bases). This CDR3 contains 13 residues. Germline V CDR1 and CDR2: MGHRA, YSYEKL. The CDR3 DNA reads TGCGCCAGCAGCCGGGACTCCCACAATGAGCAGTTCTTC. Translation: CASSRDSHNEQFF.

This rearrangement joins TRBV5-6 to TRBJ2-3, with TRBD2 matching over 9 bases. Germline V gene sequence: CDR1 SGHDT, CDR2 YYEEEE. V gave up 4 bases and J gave up 2 bases; unmatched junction bases: 8. There are 16 residues in the CDR3. CDR3 sequence: CASSVKSGRPTDTQYF. The CDR3 bases are TGTGCCAGCAGCGTCAAAAGCGGGAGGCCCACAGATACGCAGTATTTT. The full variable domain, with the rest looked up from reference TRBV5-6 and TRBJ2-3, is DAGVTQSPTHLIKTRGQQVTLRCSPKSGHDTVSWYQQALGQGPQFIFQYYEEEERQRGNFPDRFSGHQFPNYSSELNVNALLLGDSALYLCASSVKSGRPTDTQYFGPGTRLTVL.

CDR3 protein: CASSDSAGAGQPQHF. The CDR3 coding sequence is TGTGCCAGCAGTGACTCGGCAGGGGCTGGGCAGCCCCAGCATTTT. The chain links TRBV6-4 to TRBJ1-5; perhaps TRBD1 as D (6 bases). Germline-derived CDR1 and CDR2 are MRHNA and SNTAGT. Deletions cut 0 bases from V and 7 bases from J, with 13 bases between. This CDR3 spans 15 amino acids.

The chain recombines TRBV5-6 with TRBJ2-5, with D perhaps matching TRBD1 (5 bases). Trimming shortened V by 6 bases and J by 5 bases, and 14 bases separated the two germline ends. The germline V gene has CDR1 SGHDT and CDR2 YYEEEE. The CDR3 sequence is 13 residues long. As DNA, the CDR3 is TGTGCCAGCACTTTTCGGGCAGGGGAGACCCAGTACTTC. It yields the protein CASTFRAGETQYF.

This clone was counted ten times or more. V usage is TRBV15 and J usage is TRBJ2-5; D gene uncertain. The CDR3 sequence is 17 residues long. CDR1 and CDR2 (germline): LNHNV, YYDKDF (reference sequence). Between the trimmed V and J ends, which lost 0 bases and 2 bases, there was a span of 16 bases. CDR3 amino acids: CATSRDWTRTPQETQYF. In DNA form, the CDR3 reads TGTGCCACCAGCAGAGATTGGACCCGCACCCCACAAGAGACCCAGTACTTC. The full variable domain, with the rest looked up from reference TRBV15 and TRBJ2-5, is DAMVIQNPRYQVTQFGKPVTLSCSQTLNHNVMYWYQQKSSQAPKLLFHYYDKDFNNEADTPDNFQSRRPNTSFCFLDIRSPGLGDTAMYLCATSRDWTRTPQETQYFGPGTRLLVL.